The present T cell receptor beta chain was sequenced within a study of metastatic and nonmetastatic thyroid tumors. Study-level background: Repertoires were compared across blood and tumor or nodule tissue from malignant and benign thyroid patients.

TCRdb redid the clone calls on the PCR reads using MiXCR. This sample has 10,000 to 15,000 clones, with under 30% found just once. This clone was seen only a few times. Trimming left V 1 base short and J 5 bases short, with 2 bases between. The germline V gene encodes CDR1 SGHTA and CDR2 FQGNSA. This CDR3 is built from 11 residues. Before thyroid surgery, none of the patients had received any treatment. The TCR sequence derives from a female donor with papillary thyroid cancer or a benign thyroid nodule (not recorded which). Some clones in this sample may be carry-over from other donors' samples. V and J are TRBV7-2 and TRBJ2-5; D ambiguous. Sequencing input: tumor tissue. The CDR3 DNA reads TGTGCCAGCAGCTTAGTCGAGACCCAGTACTTC. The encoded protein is CASSLVETQYF.